The present T cell receptor (beta chain) was sequenced within a study of T cell responses to AZD1222 COVID-19 vaccine. Regarding the study as a whole: White British ancestry dominated among donors, who included more females, and clonal diversity was possibly underestimated. There were vaccine-associated CD4 TCRs across spike, dominant at 160-218 and 743-854. Just a handful of AZD1222 recipients tested seropositive at baseline. Spike-specific TCR breadth and depth were elevated following two AZD1222 doses.

The germline CDR1 and CDR2 sequences are MNHEY and SVGAGI. CDR3 length: 15 amino acids. The germline V and J ends were trimmed by 6 bases and 0 bases, with 11 bases remaining between them. Of note for this clone: Antigen unknown.

Assay used: immunoSEQ multiplex PCR; TCRdb lists only in-frame clones, some missing. The sample lists 150,000 or so clones, about 87% seen once, with around 2.9% in the top ten. Here the sequenced sample was peripheral blood, taken on day 0 of AZD1222 vaccination. The clonotype comes from an adult in good health. This sequence joins TRBV6-5 and TRBJ1-4, with D tentatively TRBD1 (5 bases). The CDR3 nucleotides are TGTGCCAGCAGACAAACAGGTTCAACTAATGAAAAACTGTTTTTT. Residues: CASRQTGSTNEKLFF.